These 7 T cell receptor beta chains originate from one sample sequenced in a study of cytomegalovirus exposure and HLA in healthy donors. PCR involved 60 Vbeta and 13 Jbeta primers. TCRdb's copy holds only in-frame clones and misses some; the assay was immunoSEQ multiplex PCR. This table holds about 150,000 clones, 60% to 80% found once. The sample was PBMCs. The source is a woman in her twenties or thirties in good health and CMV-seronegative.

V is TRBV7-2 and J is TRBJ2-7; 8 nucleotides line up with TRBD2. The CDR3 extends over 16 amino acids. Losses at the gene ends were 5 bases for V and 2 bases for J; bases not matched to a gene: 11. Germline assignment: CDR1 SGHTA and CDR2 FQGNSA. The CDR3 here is CASSPRAGGGTYEQYF. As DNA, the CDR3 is TGTGCCAGCAGCCCCCGGGCGGGCGGGGGGACCTACGAGCAGTACTTC. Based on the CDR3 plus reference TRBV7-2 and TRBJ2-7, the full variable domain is GAGVSQSPSNKVTEKGKDVELRCDPISGHTALYWYRQSLGQGLEFLIYFQGNSAPDKSGLPSDRFSAERTGGSVSTLTIQRTQQEDSAVYLCASSPRAGGGTYEQYFGPGTRLTVT.

The DNA for the CDR3 is TGTGCCAGCAGCAAAGGGCTAGCGGGGGATGAGCAGTTCTTC. It yields the protein CASSKGLAGDEQFF. The chain combines TRBV11-2 with TRBJ2-1, with 10 positions matching TRBD2. The CDR3 totals 14 residues. Germline-derived CDR1 and CDR2 are SGHAT and FQNNGV. V trimming: 5 bases; J trimming: 8 bases; junction bases outside the gene matches: 6.

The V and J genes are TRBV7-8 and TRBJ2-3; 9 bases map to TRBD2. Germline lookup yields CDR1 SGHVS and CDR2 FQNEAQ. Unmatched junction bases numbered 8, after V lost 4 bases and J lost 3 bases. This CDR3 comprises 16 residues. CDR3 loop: CASSSKRGAGTDTQYF. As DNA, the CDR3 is TGTGCCAGCAGCTCGAAGCGGGGGGCCGGTACAGATACGCAGTATTTT.

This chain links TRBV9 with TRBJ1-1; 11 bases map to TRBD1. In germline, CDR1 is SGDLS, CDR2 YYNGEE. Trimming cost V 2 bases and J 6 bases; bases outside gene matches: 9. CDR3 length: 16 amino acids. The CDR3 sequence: CASSVDYRTGGPEAFF. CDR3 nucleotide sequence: TGTGCCAGCAGCGTGGACTATCGGACAGGGGGCCCTGAAGCTTTCTTT.

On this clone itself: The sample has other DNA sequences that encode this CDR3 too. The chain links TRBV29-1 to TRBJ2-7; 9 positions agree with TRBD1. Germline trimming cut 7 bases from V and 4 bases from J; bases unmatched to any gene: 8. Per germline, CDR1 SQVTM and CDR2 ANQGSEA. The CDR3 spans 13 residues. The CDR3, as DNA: TGCAGCGCTGGGACAGGGAAAGGGTACGAGCAGTACTTC. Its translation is CSAGTGKGYEQYF.

CDR3 amino acids: CASSPLAGGLGEQYF. Written as DNA, the CDR3 is TGTGCCAGCAGCCCGCTAGCGGGGGGGTTAGGCGAGCAGTACTTC. V and J are TRBV7-3 and TRBJ2-7, with 12 nucleotides matching TRBD2. Germline assignment: CDR1 SGHTA and CDR2 FQGTGA. V shed 5 bases and J 6 bases; nucleotides not matched to a gene: 8. CDR3 length: 15 residues.

In DNA form, the CDR3 reads TGTGCCAGCAGTGAAACAGGGTCCACTGAAGCTTTCTTT. Encoded protein: CASSETGSTEAFF. V gene TRBV6-1 combines with J gene TRBJ1-1; TRBD1 is a possible D gene (6 bases). Trimming took off 2 bases at V and 4 bases at J, with 8 bases between the two ends. The length of the CDR3 is 13 residues. CDR1 and CDR2 from the germline V gene are MNHNS and SASEGT.